The 11 T cell receptor beta chains listed next were all sequenced from one sample in a study of response to subunit inactivated influenza vaccine. TCRdb processed the RT-PCR reads anew with MiXCR; each CDR3 protein has one entry. The table records 500,000 or so distinct CDR3 sequences, about 15% of them present only once. The sample here was CD4+ T cells sorted from PBMCs, taken roughly 24 months after vaccination. The receptors here all came from a man between 50 and 69 years old who received an inactivated influenza vaccine.

This clonotype was seen a handful of times. This sequence joins TRBV29-1 and TRBJ1-2; D is undetermined. Trimming shortened V by 3 bases and J by 2 bases, and 10 bases separated the two germline ends. Germline V gene data show CDR1 as SQVTM and CDR2 as ANQGSEA. This CDR3 comprises 13 residues. CDR3 nucleotide sequence: TGCAGCGTTGAGGGCAGGCCCAACTATGGCTACACCTTC. Encoded protein: CSVEGRPNYGYTF.

This clonotype was found many times. This sequence joins TRBV7-2 and TRBJ2-7; no firm D call. The V end was cut by 3 bases, the J end by 3 bases, with 12 bases between. The CDR3 contains 14 residues. Per the germline V gene, CDR1 is SGHTA and CDR2 is FQGNSA. CDR3 residues: CASSFPTRGYEQYF. The CDR3 nucleotides read TGTGCCAGCAGCTTTCCGACCCGAGGCTACGAGCAGTACTTC.

Of note for this clonotype: An end of the junction differs from the germline gene, which may be a read error. The V and J genes are TRBV30 and TRBJ2-7; D is undetermined. Germline V gene sequence: CDR1 GTSNPN, CDR2 SVGIG (reference sequence). The CDR3 extends over 11 amino acids. CDR3 sequence reads: CAWGVAAEQYF. The DNA for the CDR3 is TGTGCCTGGGGTGTAGCTGCGGAGCAGTACTTC.

The sample holds a few counts of this clonotype. This chain connects TRBV12-3 or TRBV12-4 to TRBJ1-3; a possible D gene is TRBD1 (5 bases). CDR3 length: 14 amino acids. The V and J ends lost 8 bases and 0 bases respectively, with 11 bases between them. The CDR3 bases are TGTGCCAGCCGGGACTCCAGCTCTGGAAACACCATATATTTT. Translated: CASRDSSSGNTIYF.

The chain combines TRBV5-1 with TRBJ2-2, with TRBD1 matching over 11 bases. CDR1 SGHRS and CDR2 YFSETQ come from the germline V gene. V shed 7 bases, J shed 6 bases, and the junction held 8 bases outside the gene matches. There are 15 residues in the CDR3. CDR3 DNA sequence: TGCGCCAGCGGTTGGACAGGGGGCGCGGCCGGGGAGCTGTTTTTT. As protein: CASGWTGGAAGELFF.

In this sample, this clonotype turned up a few times. The rearrangement joins TRBV20-1 to TRBJ2-5, with 9 positions matching TRBD2. CDR1 and CDR2 (germline): DFQATT, SNEGSKA (reference sequence). Losses at the gene ends were 0 bases for V and 4 bases for J; bases not matched to a gene: 3. This CDR3 has 14 residues. In DNA form, the CDR3 reads TGCAGTGCTAGAGACGGACTAGCGCTAGAGACCCAGTACTTC. Its translation: CSARDGLALETQYF.

The V gene is TRBV20-1, the J gene TRBJ1-1, with D hard to call. Trimming shortened V by 0 bases and J by 4 bases, and 15 bases separated the two germline ends. The CDR3 is 15 residues long. Germline-derived CDR1 and CDR2 are DFQATT and SNEGSKA (reference sequence). Here the CDR3 reads CSARDPARMSTEAFF. The CDR3, as DNA: TGCAGTGCTAGAGACCCCGCCAGAATGAGCACTGAAGCTTTCTTT.

This chain uses TRBV6-1 with TRBJ1-2; D call uncertain. There are 11 residues in the CDR3. V was shortened by 8 bases and J by 6 bases, with 10 bases between the two germline ends. Germline CDR1 MNHNS, CDR2 SASEGT. CDR3 bases: TGTGCCAGCCGAACCGGCGATGGCTACACCTTC. Amino acids: CASRTGDGYTF.

The chain is built from TRBV28 and TRBJ2-5; 8 bases align to TRBD1. The germline V gene has CDR1 MDHEN and CDR2 SYDVKM. The CDR3 has 15 residues. Trimming cost V 5 bases and J 4 bases; bases outside gene matches: 9. In DNA, the CDR3 is TGTGCCAGCAGTCCCAGGGGGCGCGGTCGAGAGACCCAGTACTTC. Amino acid sequence: CASSPRGRGRETQYF.

This clonotype has only a few counts. The chain has TRBV28 and TRBJ2-3; D is perhaps TRBD2 (5 bases). The germline V gene encodes CDR1 MDHEN and CDR2 SYDVKM. The CDR3 spans 15 residues. V lost 6 bases to trimming and J lost 1 base, with 14 bases between them. As DNA, the CDR3 is TGTGCCAGCAGCCCGCCGGGGAGCGGCACAGATACGCAGTATTTT. This translates into CASSPPGSGTDTQYF.

CDR3 sequence (DNA): TGTGCCAGCCACTTTCAGGGAAGCAACACCATATATTTT. It codes for CASHFQGSNTIYF. The chain recombines TRBV12-3 or TRBV12-4 with TRBJ1-3, with D possibly TRBD1 on 5 matching bases. Trimming cost V 8 bases and J 7 bases, with 15 bases left between them. This CDR3 is 13 amino acids long.